This TCR delta chain is from a study of γδ T cells in repeated Plasmodium falciparum infection. As to this clone: The likely explanation is a read error, given a far larger clone one base away. Distinct nucleotide sequences in the sample also encode this CDR3.

TCRdb used CATT to re-call clones from the multiplex PCR reads. The profile covers 50,000 to 55,000 delta-chain clones, with about 2% appearing a single time and less than 30% taken by the ten largest. Germline CDR1 TSWWSYY, CDR2 QGS. V dropped 3 bases and J dropped 0; count of bases not matched to a gene: 34. This CDR3 contains 25 residues. Bulk repertoires came from Vgamma9/Vdelta2+ or Vdelta2-negative gammadelta T cells flow-sorted from PBMC. This sequence joins TRDV1 and TRDJ1; TRDD3 agrees at 7 bases. The J gene, left out of TCRdb, was set here by checking the DNA against germline. The receptor was isolated from a pool of human donors (malaria-infected and uninfected, not separated). Sequencing input: gamma-delta T cells from blood. As DNA, the CDR3 is TGTGCTCTTGGGGAGCTTCGCCGGTTTCCTGCAAAGGTGGGGGGGATTGGGGAGAACACCGATAAACTCATCTTT. Translation gives CALGELRRFPAKVGGIGENTDKLIF.